The 15 T cell receptor beta chains below were found in one sample sequenced in a study of T cell responses to AZD1222 COVID-19 vaccine. This table comes from immunoSEQ multiplex PCR, and its TCRdb copy is limited to in-frame clones, with some not included. This sample has about 180,000 clones, with roughly 91% found just once. The sequencing here drew on peripheral blood, taken on day 0 of AZD1222 vaccination. These receptor sequences come from an adult in good health.

A few counts support this clone. V usage is TRBV5-3 and J usage is TRBJ1-6, with no clear D. TRBV5-3 is recorded as an ORF, its role being uncertain. V lost 4 bases and J 5 bases, leaving 19 bases between the germline ends. The CDR3 covers 17 residues. The CDR3 loop is CARSDASITSHNSPLHF. CDR3 coding DNA: TGTGCCAGAAGCGACGCCAGCATAACTTCCCATAATTCACCCCTCCACTTT.

This rearrangement joins TRBV2 to TRBJ2-1; 12 positions match TRBD2. The V gene end was trimmed by 6 bases and the J gene end by 3 bases; junction bases not matched to a gene: 3. In germline, CDR1 is SNHLY, CDR2 FYNNEI. The CDR3 is made up of 15 amino acids. CDR3 in DNA: TGTGCCAGCAGGCCGACTAGCGGGAGCTACAATGAGCAGTTCTTC. Residues: CASRPTSGSYNEQFF.

This clone was found once. The rearrangement links TRBV28 to TRBJ1-2; 7 positions agree with TRBD1. The germline CDR1 and CDR2 sequences are MDHEN and SYDVKM. V dropped 6 bases and J dropped 8; count of bases not matched to a gene: 6. The CDR3 has 12 amino acids. In nucleotides, the CDR3 is TGTGCCAGCAGGAGACAGGGTGACGGCTACACCTTC. This encodes CASRRQGDGYTF.

In DNA form, the CDR3 reads TGCAGTGCTAGTTTATTCAGAGGTGACAATCAGCCCCAGCATTTT. Translating it yields CSASLFRGDNQPQHF. The genes are TRBV20-1 and TRBJ1-5; D ambiguous. This CDR3 region has 15 residues. Germline loops: CDR1 DFQATT, CDR2 SNEGSKA (reference sequence). V shed 3 bases and J shed 3 bases, with 15 bases lying between them.

The chain couples TRBV9 to TRBJ1-6; the D is unclear. The CDR3 sequence is 14 residues long. The germline V and J ends were trimmed by 6 bases and 3 bases, with 10 bases remaining between them. CDR1 and CDR2 from the germline V gene are SGDLS and YYNGEE. Written as DNA, the CDR3 is TGTGCCAGCAACGGCGGAGGCTATAATTCACCCCTCCACTTT. This codes for CASNGGGYNSPLHF.

The J gene is TRBJ1-5, the V gene TRBV21-1; the table's TRBD1 call for D was not verified on the DNA. TRBV21-1 is described as a pseudogene. CDR3 size: 15 residues. The CDR3 sequence is CASSKFWGPNQPQHF. The CDR3 DNA is TGTGCCAGCAGCAAATTTTGGGGGCCCAATCAGCCCCAGCATTTT.

V and J are TRBV5-4 and TRBJ2-1; the D is unclear. The CDR3 sequence is 16 residues long. V was pared by 0 bases and J by 0 bases, with 10 bases between. The germline V gene encodes CDR1 SGHNT and CDR2 YYREEE (reference sequence). Here the CDR3 reads CASSLVGRSSYNEQFF. The DNA for the CDR3 is TGTGCCAGCAGCTTGGTTGGTAGGAGCTCCTACAATGAGCAGTTCTTC. The full variable domain, with the rest looked up from reference TRBV5-4 and TRBJ2-1, is ETGVTQSPTHLIKTRGQQVTLRCSSQSGHNTVSWYQQALGQGPQFIFQYYREEENGRGNFPPRFSGLQFPNYSSELNVNALELDDSALYLCASSLVGRSSYNEQFFGPGTRLTVL.

This rearrangement joins TRBV5-1 to TRBJ1-3; the match to TRBD1 covers 7 bases. J gave up 0 bases and V 4 bases, and 7 bases lay outside the gene matches. The germline V gene encodes CDR1 SGHRS and CDR2 YFSETQ. The CDR3 sequence is 16 residues long. CDR3: CASSPGGATSGNTIYF. Written as DNA, the CDR3 is TGCGCCAGCAGCCCAGGGGGGGCGACCTCTGGAAACACCATATATTTT.

Within the sample, this clone is medium-sized. The junction does not match germline at one end; this may be a read error. This chain links TRBV9 with TRBJ1-5; D unresolved. The CDR3 totals 11 residues. CDR1 SGDLS and CDR2 YYNGEE come from the germline V gene. The CDR3 loop is CASSPKPPGNF. CDR3 nucleotides: TGTGCCAGCAGCCCTAAGCCCCCTGGGAATTTT. Together with reference TRBV9 and TRBJ1-5, the CDR3 gives the full variable domain: DSGVTQTPKHLITATGQRVTLRCSPRSGDLSVYWYQQSLDQGLQFLIQYYNGEERAKGNILERFSAQQFPDLHSELNLSSLELGDSALYFCASSPKPPGNFGDGTRLSIL.

This sequence joins TRBV11-3 and TRBJ1-1; maybe TRBD1 (5 bases). The CDR3 has 13 residues. Trimming stripped 0 bases from V and 5 bases from J, with 7 bases between. Per germline, CDR1 SGHNT and CDR2 YENEEA. DNA of the CDR3: TGTGCCAGCAGCTTAGAGGGGGGAACTGAAGCTTTCTTT. Translating it yields CASSLEGGTEAFF.

This chain uses TRBV28 with TRBJ2-7; 9 nucleotides agree with TRBD2. Per the germline V gene, CDR1 is MDHEN and CDR2 is SYDVKM. With 2 bases clipped from V and 2 bases from J, the junction kept 10 bases outside the gene matches. There are 17 residues in the CDR3. The CDR3 region is CASSLPTSGLSTYEQYF. In nucleotides, the CDR3 is TGTGCCAGCAGTTTACCGACTAGCGGTCTATCAACCTACGAGCAGTACTTC.

V gene TRBV18 combines with J gene TRBJ2-1; D gene uncertain. Trimming stripped 3 bases from V and 5 bases from J, with 11 bases between. Per the germline V gene, CDR1 is KGHSH and CDR2 is LQKENI. The CDR3 runs 14 residues. The CDR3 DNA reads as TGTGCCAGCTCACCCCTGTCGGCGGACAATGAGCAGTTCTTC. As protein: CASSPLSADNEQFF.

The chain links TRBV3-1 (or the pseudogene TRBV3-2) to TRBJ2-7; tentatively, D is TRBD2 (5 bases). Per the germline V gene, CDR1 is LGHDT and CDR2 is YNNKEL (reference sequence). Deletions cut 4 bases from V and 3 bases from J, with 10 bases between. The CDR3 sequence is 13 residues long. The CDR3 nucleotides read TGTGCCAGCAGCCCCGGGATCTTCTACGAGCAGTACTTC. Its translation: CASSPGIFYEQYF.

This clone was counted a single time. This chain connects TRBV24-1 to TRBJ2-3; either TRBD1 or TRBD2 may supply D (5 bases each). This CDR3 has 12 amino acids. Germline values: CDR1 KGHDR, CDR2 SFDVKD. For the CDR3, the DNA is TGTGCAGCCGCCGGGGCGACAGATACGCAGTATTTT. Its protein is CAAAGATDTQYF.

The V call is TRBV6-6, the J call TRBJ1-1; TRBD1 matches at 9 bases. Germline lookup yields CDR1 MNHNY and CDR2 SVGAGI (reference sequence). The CDR3 contains 14 residues. V lost 7 bases, J lost 2 bases, and 5 bases stayed unmatched. CDR3 region: CASMSTGGNTEAFF. The DNA for the CDR3 is TGTGCCAGCATGTCGACAGGGGGTAACACTGAAGCTTTCTTT.